The T cell receptor beta chain described here comes from a study of cytomegalovirus exposure and HLA in healthy donors. To note about this clone: No antigen is known for it.

Study-wide results and limits: Cytomegalovirus status, reportedly, was diagnosed with high specificity and sensitivity by the classifier. The number of N-insertions in an Asian-associated ancestry cluster was reportedly below the 666-donor mean in a later analysis.

Both 60 Vbeta primers and 13 Jbeta primers went into the PCR. The table came from immunoSEQ multiplex PCR; TCRdb's copy has only in-frame clones and leaves some out. The data show approximately 170,000 clones, with roughly 80% seen just once and about 2.5% held by the top ten. Germline CDR1 and CDR2: MGHDK and SYGVNS. V lost 2 bases to trimming and J lost 9 bases, with 20 bases between them. The CDR3 sequence is 16 residues long. The genes are TRBV25-1 and TRBJ2-1; maybe TRBD1 (5 bases). The sequenced material came from PBMCs. The clonotype originates from a male donor in good health and CMV-seronegative. CDR3 in DNA: TGTGCCAGCAGTGAAATGGCAGGAAGGGGTGATAGTGAGCAGTTCTTC. Translating gives CASSEMAGRGDSEQFF.